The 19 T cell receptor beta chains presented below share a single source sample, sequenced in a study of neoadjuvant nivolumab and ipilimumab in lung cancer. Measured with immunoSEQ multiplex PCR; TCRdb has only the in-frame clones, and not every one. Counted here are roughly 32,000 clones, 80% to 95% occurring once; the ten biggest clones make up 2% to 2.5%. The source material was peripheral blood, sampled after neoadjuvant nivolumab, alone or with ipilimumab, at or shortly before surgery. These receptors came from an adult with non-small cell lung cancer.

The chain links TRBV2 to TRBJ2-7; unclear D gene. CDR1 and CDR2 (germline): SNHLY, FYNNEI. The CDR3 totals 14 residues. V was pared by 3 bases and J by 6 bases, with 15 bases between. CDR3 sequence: CASSDPGATGEQYF. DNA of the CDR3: TGTGCCAGCAGTGACCCCGGAGCTACGGGCGAGCAGTACTTC. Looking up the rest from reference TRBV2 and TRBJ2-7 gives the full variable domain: EPEVTQTPSHQVTQMGQEVILRCVPISNHLYFYWYRQILGQKVEFLVSFYNNEISEKSEIFDDQFSVERPDGSNFTLKIRSTKLEDSAMYFCASSDPGATGEQYFGPGTRLTVT.

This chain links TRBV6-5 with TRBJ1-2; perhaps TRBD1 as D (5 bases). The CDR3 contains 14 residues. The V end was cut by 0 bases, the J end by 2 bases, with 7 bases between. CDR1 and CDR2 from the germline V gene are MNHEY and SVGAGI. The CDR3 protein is CASSYSGPNYGYTF. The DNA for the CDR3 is TGTGCCAGCAGTTACTCGGGACCCAACTATGGCTACACCTTC.

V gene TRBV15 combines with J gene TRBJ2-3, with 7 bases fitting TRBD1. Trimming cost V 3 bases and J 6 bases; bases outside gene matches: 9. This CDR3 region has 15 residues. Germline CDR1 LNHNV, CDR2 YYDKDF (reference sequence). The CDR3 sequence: CATSRGQSSGDTQYF. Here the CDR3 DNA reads TGTGCCACCAGCAGGGGACAGTCCTCCGGGGATACGCAGTATTTT.

The CDR3 coding sequence is TGTGCCAGCAGCGACGATCGACAGGGTTTCGCCTATGGCTACACCTTC. Encoded protein: CASSDDRQGFAYGYTF. This sequence joins TRBV9 and TRBJ1-2; 7 nucleotides match TRBD1. The CDR3 totals 16 residues. From germline, CDR1 is SGDLS and CDR2 YYNGEE. The trim removed 3 bases at V and 4 bases at J, leaving 12 bases unmatched.

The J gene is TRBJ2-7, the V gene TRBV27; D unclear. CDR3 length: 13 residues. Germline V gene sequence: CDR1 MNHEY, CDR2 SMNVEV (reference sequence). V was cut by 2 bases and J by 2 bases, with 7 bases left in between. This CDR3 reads CASSLPLTYEQYF. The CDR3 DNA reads TGTGCCAGCAGTTTACCCTTAACCTACGAGCAGTACTTC.

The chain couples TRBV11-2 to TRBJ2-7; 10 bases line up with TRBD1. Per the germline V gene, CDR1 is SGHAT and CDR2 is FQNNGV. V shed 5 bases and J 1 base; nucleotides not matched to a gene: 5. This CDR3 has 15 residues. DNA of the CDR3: TGTGCCAGCAGCGAGGGGACAGGGGCATCCTACGAGCAGTACTTC. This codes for CASSEGTGASYEQYF.

CDR3: CASSRDAGRTDTQYF. For the CDR3, the DNA is TGTGCCAGCAGCCGAGATGCGGGAAGGACAGATACGCAGTATTTT. V and J are TRBV7-9 and TRBJ2-3, with D possibly being TRBD2 (6 bases). The CDR3 is made up of 15 amino acids. V dropped 5 bases and J dropped 3 bases, with 15 bases sitting between them. Germline V lookup: CDR1 SEHNR, CDR2 FQNEAQ (reference sequence).

The CDR3 sequence is CAEGLAKNTDTQYF. CDR3 nucleotide sequence: TGTGCGGAGGGACTAGCAAAGAACACAGATACGCAGTATTTT. The chain links TRBV7-9 to TRBJ2-3; TRBD2 aligns across 9 bases. CDR3 length equals 14 residues. The germline CDR1 and CDR2 sequences are SEHNR and FQNEAQ (reference sequence). The complete variable domain, with remaining parts taken from reference TRBV7-9 and TRBJ2-3, reads DTGVSQNPRHKITKRGQNVTFRCDPISEHNRLYWYRQTLGQGPEFLTYFQNEAQLEKSRLLSDRFSAERPKGSFSTLEIQRTEQGDSAMYLCAEGLAKNTDTQYFGPGTRLTVL.

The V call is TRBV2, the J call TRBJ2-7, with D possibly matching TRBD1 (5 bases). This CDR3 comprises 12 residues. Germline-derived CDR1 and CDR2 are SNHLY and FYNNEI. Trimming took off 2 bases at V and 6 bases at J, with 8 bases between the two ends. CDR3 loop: CASSEQGVEQYF. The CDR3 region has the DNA TGTGCCAGCAGTGAACAAGGGGTCGAGCAGTACTTC. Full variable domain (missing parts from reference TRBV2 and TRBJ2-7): EPEVTQTPSHQVTQMGQEVILRCVPISNHLYFYWYRQILGQKVEFLVSFYNNEISEKSEIFDDQFSVERPDGSNFTLKIRSTKLEDSAMYFCASSEQGVEQYFGPGTRLTVT.

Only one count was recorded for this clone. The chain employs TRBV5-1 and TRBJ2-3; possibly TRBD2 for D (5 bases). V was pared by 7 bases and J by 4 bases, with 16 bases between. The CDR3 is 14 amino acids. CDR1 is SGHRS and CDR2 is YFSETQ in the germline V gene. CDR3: CASARPGSPDTQYF. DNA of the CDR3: TGCGCCAGCGCCCGCCCGGGAAGCCCAGATACGCAGTATTTT.

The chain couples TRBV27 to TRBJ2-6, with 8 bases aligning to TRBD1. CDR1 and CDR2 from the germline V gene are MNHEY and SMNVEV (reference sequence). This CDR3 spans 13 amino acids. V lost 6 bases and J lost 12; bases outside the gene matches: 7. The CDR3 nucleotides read TGTGCCAGCAGGCTCCTGGACAGGGCCGTCCTGACTTTC. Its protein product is CASRLLDRAVLTF.

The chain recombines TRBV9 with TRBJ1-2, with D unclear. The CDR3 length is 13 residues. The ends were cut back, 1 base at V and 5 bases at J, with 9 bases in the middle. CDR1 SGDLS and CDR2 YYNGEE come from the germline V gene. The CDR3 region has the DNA TGTGCCAGCAGCGTAACTGTTGGGTATGGCTACACCTTC. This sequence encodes CASSVTVGYGYTF.

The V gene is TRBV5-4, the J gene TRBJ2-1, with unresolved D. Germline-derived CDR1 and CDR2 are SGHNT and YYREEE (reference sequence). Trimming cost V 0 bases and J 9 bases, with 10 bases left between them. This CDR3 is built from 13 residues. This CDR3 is CASSLGYNGEQFF. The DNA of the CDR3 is TGTGCCAGCAGCTTGGGATATAATGGTGAGCAGTTCTTC.

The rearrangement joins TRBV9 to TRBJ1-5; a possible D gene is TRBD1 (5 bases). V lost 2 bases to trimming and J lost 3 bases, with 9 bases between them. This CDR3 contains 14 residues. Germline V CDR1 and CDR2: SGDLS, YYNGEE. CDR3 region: CASSVGTLNQPQHF. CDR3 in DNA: TGTGCCAGCAGCGTCGGGACCCTCAATCAGCCCCAGCATTTT. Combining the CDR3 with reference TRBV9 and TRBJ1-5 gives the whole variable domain DSGVTQTPKHLITATGQRVTLRCSPRSGDLSVYWYQQSLDQGLQFLIQYYNGEERAKGNILERFSAQQFPDLHSELNLSSLELGDSALYFCASSVGTLNQPQHFGDGTRLSIL.

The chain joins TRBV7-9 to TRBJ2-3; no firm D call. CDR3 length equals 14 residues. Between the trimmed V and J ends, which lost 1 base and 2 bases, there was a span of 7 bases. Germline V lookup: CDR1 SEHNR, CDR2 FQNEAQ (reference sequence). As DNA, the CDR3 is TGTGCCAGCAGCTTAGAGGGTCTCACAGATACGCAGTATTTT. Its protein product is CASSLEGLTDTQYF.

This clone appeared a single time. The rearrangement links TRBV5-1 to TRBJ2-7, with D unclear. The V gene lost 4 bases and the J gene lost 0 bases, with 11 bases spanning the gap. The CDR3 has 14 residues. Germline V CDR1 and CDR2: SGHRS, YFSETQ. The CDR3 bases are TGCGCCAGCAGCAAGGGCAGCAGCTCCTACGAGCAGTACTTC. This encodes CASSKGSSSYEQYF.

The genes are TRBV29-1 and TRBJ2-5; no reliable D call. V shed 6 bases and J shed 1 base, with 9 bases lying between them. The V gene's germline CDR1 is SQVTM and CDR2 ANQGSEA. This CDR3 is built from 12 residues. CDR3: CSVGPAQETQYF. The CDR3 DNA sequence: TGCAGCGTAGGACCCGCCCAAGAGACCCAGTACTTC.

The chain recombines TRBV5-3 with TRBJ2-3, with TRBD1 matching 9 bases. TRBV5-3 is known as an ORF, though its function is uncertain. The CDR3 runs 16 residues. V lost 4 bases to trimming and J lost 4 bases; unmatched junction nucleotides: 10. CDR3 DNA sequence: TGTGCCAGAAGCGTGAGGACAGGGGCGAGGGCAGATACGCAGTATTTT. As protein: CARSVRTGARADTQYF.

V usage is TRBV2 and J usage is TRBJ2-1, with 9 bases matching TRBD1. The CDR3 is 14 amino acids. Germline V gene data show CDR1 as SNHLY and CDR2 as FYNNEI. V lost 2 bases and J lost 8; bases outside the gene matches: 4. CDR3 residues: CASSEPRQGDEQFF. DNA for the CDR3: TGTGCCAGCAGTGAACCCCGACAGGGGGATGAGCAGTTCTTC.